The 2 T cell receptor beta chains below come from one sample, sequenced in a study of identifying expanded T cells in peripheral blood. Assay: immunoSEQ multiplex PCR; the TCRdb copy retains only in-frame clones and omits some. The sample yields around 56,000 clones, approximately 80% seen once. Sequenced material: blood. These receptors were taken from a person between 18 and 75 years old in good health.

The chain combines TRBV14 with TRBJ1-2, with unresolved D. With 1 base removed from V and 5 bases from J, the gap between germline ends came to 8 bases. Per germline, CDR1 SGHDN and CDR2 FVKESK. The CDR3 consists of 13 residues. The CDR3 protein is CASSQGRKYGYTF. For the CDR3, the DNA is TGTGCCAGCAGCCAAGGCAGGAAATATGGCTACACCTTC.

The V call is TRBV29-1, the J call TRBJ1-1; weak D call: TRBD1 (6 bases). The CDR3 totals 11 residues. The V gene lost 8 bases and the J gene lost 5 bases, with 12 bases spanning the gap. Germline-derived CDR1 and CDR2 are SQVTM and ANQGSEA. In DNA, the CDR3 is TGCAGCATCGACAGGAGGACTGAAGCTTTCTTT. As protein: CSIDRRTEAFF.